This T cell receptor beta chain was sequenced for a study of neurological immune-mediated disorders. This clonotype was detected ten times or more. The CDR3 has 14 residues. The ends were cut back, 1 base at V and 4 bases at J, with 10 bases in the middle. Using its own MiXCR run on the 5' RACE reads, TCRdb lists one record per CDR3 protein. Of 55,000 to 75,000 distinct CDR3 sequences listed, roughly 5.6% are singletons. The sample was PBMCs. J is TRBJ1-2 and V is TRBV12-3 or TRBV12-4; D is perhaps TRBD1 (5 bases). This TCR came from a human donor with multiple sclerosis. The donor label of this sample is uncertain. The CDR3: CASSLEGAGYGYTF. The CDR3 DNA sequence: TGTGCCAGCAGTTTAGAAGGGGCAGGCTATGGCTACACCTTC.